The 22 T cell receptor beta chains below come from one sample, sequenced in a study of CD8 T cells in ankylosing spondylitis. TCRdb used MiXCR to reprocess the 5' RACE reads, holding one entry per CDR3 protein. The sample has under 55,000 distinct CDR3 sequences; 6.5% to 9% are singletons. The specimen sequenced was blood, either unsorted or a sorted T cell fraction (not recorded which). These receptors were taken from a female donor with ankylosing spondylitis or in good health (not recorded which).

This clonotype was detected ten times or more. V usage is TRBV12-3 or TRBV12-4 and J usage is TRBJ2-1; D uncertain. CDR3 length: 13 amino acids. V lost 11 bases to trimming and J lost 1 base, with 12 bases between them. DNA for the CDR3: TGTGCCTACTCCCTGGGTTCCTACAATGAGCAGTTCTTC. Translating gives CAYSLGSYNEQFF.

Many counts were recorded for this clonotype. J is TRBJ1-2 and V is TRBV5-1; a possible D gene is TRBD1 (6 bases). The CDR3 is made up of 15 amino acids. V lost 3 bases to trimming and J lost 8 bases, with 20 bases between them. CDR1 is SGHRS and CDR2 is YFSETQ in the germline V gene. DNA of the CDR3: TGCGCCAGCAGCTACGGACAGCAAACCATGATAGGCTACACCTTC. It yields the protein CASSYGQQTMIGYTF.

The chain couples TRBV12-3 or TRBV12-4 to TRBJ2-1, with 11 nucleotides matching TRBD2. CDR3 size: 15 residues. V was pared by 6 bases and J by 5 bases, with 6 bases of the junction left unmatched. CDR3 sequence (DNA): TGTGCCAGCAGCCGCGGGACTAGCGGCCACAATGAGCAGTTCTTC. Its protein is CASSRGTSGHNEQFF.

This clonotype was seen repeatedly, ten times or more. The chain links TRBV20-1 to TRBJ2-1, with D unclear. The CDR3 consists of 13 residues. V was trimmed by 3 bases and J by 5 bases, leaving 11 bases between them. Per the germline V gene, CDR1 is DFQATT and CDR2 is SNEGSKA (reference sequence). The CDR3 region has the DNA TGCAGTGCTAGTTTCTCCGACGACAATGAGCAGTTCTTC. It specifies CSASFSDDNEQFF.

The sample holds many counts of this clonotype. The chain uses TRBV20-1 and TRBJ1-5; D unclear. Germline values: CDR1 DFQATT, CDR2 SNEGSKA (reference sequence). Trimming cost V 2 bases and J 2 bases, with 7 bases left between them. The CDR3 consists of 13 residues. Written as DNA, the CDR3 is TGCAGTGCTAGATACGGGGGCAATCAGCCCCAGCATTTT. This translates into CSARYGGNQPQHF.

This clonotype has at least ten counts. The rearrangement joins TRBV19 to TRBJ1-5, with D tentatively TRBD1 (5 bases). V shed 6 bases and J shed 0 bases, with 12 bases lying between them. Germline CDR1 and CDR2: LNHDA and SQIVND (reference sequence). This CDR3 has 15 residues. This CDR3 reads CASRLTVYSNQPQHF. Here the CDR3 DNA reads TGTGCCAGTAGGTTGACAGTGTATAGCAATCAGCCCCAGCATTTT.

This sequence joins TRBV19 and TRBJ1-1; D call uncertain. Germline V CDR1 and CDR2: LNHDA, SQIVND (reference sequence). The CDR3 is 13 amino acids. Trimming removed 6 bases from V and 6 bases from J, with 14 bases in between. This CDR3 is CASRVGSDAEAFF. For the CDR3, the DNA is TGTGCCAGTAGGGTCGGGAGCGACGCTGAAGCTTTCTTT.

This clonotype appeared many times. The rearrangement joins TRBV12-3 or TRBV12-4 to TRBJ1-1, with D perhaps TRBD1 (5 bases). This CDR3 has 14 residues. Trimming removed 6 bases from V and 5 bases from J, with 16 bases in between. CDR3 sequence reads: CASRLTGRPTEAFF. Written as DNA, the CDR3 is TGTGCCAGCAGACTCACGGGACGCCCAACTGAAGCTTTCTTT.

This clonotype was recorded many times. This chain connects TRBV11-2 to TRBJ2-7; D remains ambiguous. The V gene lost 5 bases and the J gene lost 0 bases, with 8 bases spanning the gap. Germline V gene lookup returns CDR1 SGHAT and CDR2 FQNNGV. This CDR3 region has 13 residues. The CDR3 region has the DNA TGTGCCAGCAGCGCTGGCAGCTCCTACGAGCAGTACTTC. Translation: CASSAGSSYEQYF. The full variable domain, with the rest looked up from reference TRBV11-2 and TRBJ2-7, is EAGVAQSPRYKIIEKRQSVAFWCNPISGHATLYWYQQILGQGPKLLIQFQNNGVVDDSQLPKDRFSAERLKGVDSTLKIQPAKLEDSAVYLCASSAGSSYEQYFGPGTRLTVT.

This clonotype was detected ten times or more. The chain joins TRBV5-1 to TRBJ2-2; TRBD1 matches 11 bases. The junction had 5 bases not matched to a gene; V was cut back by 4 bases and J by 0 bases. Germline lookup yields CDR1 SGHRS and CDR2 YFSETQ. CDR3 length: 17 amino acids. This CDR3 reads CASSLGQGASNTGELFF. The CDR3 region has the DNA TGCGCCAGCAGCCTTGGACAGGGGGCATCGAACACCGGGGAGCTGTTTTTT.

This clonotype was seen repeatedly, ten times or more. The rearrangement links TRBV20-1 to TRBJ2-2, with D perhaps given as TRBD1 or TRBD2 (5 bases each). With 6 bases removed from V and 5 bases from J, the gap between germline ends came to 16 bases. CDR1 and CDR2 from the germline V gene are DFQATT and SNEGSKA (reference sequence). The CDR3 runs to 14 residues. The CDR3: CSASPGAATGELFF. The CDR3 DNA follows: TGCAGTGCCAGCCCCGGGGCGGCTACCGGGGAGCTGTTTTTT.

This clonotype was recorded at least ten times. V and J are TRBV5-1 and TRBJ2-1; no definite D call. V lost 1 base to trimming and J lost 4 bases, with 15 bases between them. CDR3 length equals 16 residues. Germline assignment: CDR1 SGHRS and CDR2 YFSETQ. As DNA, the CDR3 is TGCGCCAGCAGCTTGTCCGGATACCCCGTGTACAATGAGCAGTTCTTC. This translates into CASSLSGYPVYNEQFF.

This clonotype was detected ten times or more. The chain carries TRBV20-1 and TRBJ2-1; D call uncertain. The CDR3 has 13 amino acids. In germline, CDR1 is DFQATT, CDR2 SNEGSKA (reference sequence). Trimming took off 2 bases at V and 3 bases at J, with 8 bases between the two ends. As DNA, the CDR3 is TGCAGTGCTAGACTTGGGCACTACAATGAGCAGTTCTTC. This encodes CSARLGHYNEQFF.

This clonotype has ten or more counts. This chain uses TRBV29-1 with TRBJ1-1, with TRBD1 matching 9 bases. The CDR3 has 14 residues. V was clipped by 7 bases and J by 0 bases; unmatched bases: 6. Germline V gene sequence: CDR1 SQVTM, CDR2 ANQGSEA. CDR3 bases: TGCAGCGCCACCGGGACAGGGATGAACACTGAAGCTTTCTTT. Translation gives CSATGTGMNTEAFF.

Many counts were recorded for this clonotype. The chain couples TRBV10-3 to TRBJ1-2; tentatively, D is TRBD1 (6 bases). The V gene's germline CDR1 is ENHRY and CDR2 SYGVKD. V was shortened by 0 bases and J by 4 bases, with 15 bases between the two germline ends. This CDR3 is 16 amino acids long. In nucleotides, the CDR3 is TGTGCCATCAGTGAGTCGTTGGGGGCGGCATTCTATGGCTACACCTTC. This gives the protein CAISESLGAAFYGYTF.

This clonotype was counted at least ten times. The chain couples TRBV5-6 to TRBJ2-1; D may be TRBD1 or TRBD2 (5 bases each). Germline CDR1 is SGHDT and CDR2 is YYEEEE. With 3 bases removed from V and 3 bases from J, the gap between germline ends came to 13 bases. This CDR3 contains 15 residues. The CDR3 bases are TGTGCCAGCAGCTCTACCGGGACGGTCTACAATGAGCAGTTCTTC. Translated: CASSSTGTVYNEQFF.

At least ten counts were recorded for this clonotype. The rearrangement links TRBV5-1 to TRBJ2-1; D is unresolved. Trimming left V 2 bases short and J 0 bases short, with 9 bases between. Germline lookup yields CDR1 SGHRS and CDR2 YFSETQ. This CDR3 has 15 amino acids. In DNA, the CDR3 is TGCGCCAGCAGCTTAGGCACCAGCTCCTACAATGAGCAGTTCTTC. Translated, it gives CASSLGTSSYNEQFF.

This clonotype was observed many times. The chain couples TRBV6-2 or TRBV6-3 to TRBJ2-1, with 9 bases identical to TRBD2. The CDR3 sequence is 15 residues long. Unmatched junction bases numbered 4, after V lost 5 bases and J lost 2 bases. CDR1 MNHEY and CDR2 SVGEGT come from the germline V gene. The CDR3 sequence is CASSQLAGAYNEQFF. In DNA form, the CDR3 reads TGTGCCAGCAGTCAATTAGCGGGGGCCTACAATGAGCAGTTCTTC.

This clonotype was detected ten times or more. J is TRBJ2-1 and V is TRBV5-1; 9 bases are a match to TRBD2. V lost 2 bases and J lost 1; bases outside the gene matches: 7. The V gene's germline CDR1 is SGHRS and CDR2 YFSETQ. The CDR3 sequence is 17 residues long. The CDR3 spells CASSFAPTSGSYNEQFF. CDR3 in DNA: TGCGCCAGCAGCTTTGCCCCTACTAGCGGGTCCTACAATGAGCAGTTCTTC.

This clonotype has at least ten counts. The chain employs TRBV12-3 or TRBV12-4 and TRBJ1-1, with a tentative D call TRBD1 (5 bases). Trimming took 2 bases from V and 1 from J, leaving 8 bases between them. This CDR3 is built from 14 residues. CDR3 sequence: CASSLQGANTEAFF. The CDR3 bases are TGTGCCAGCAGTTTACAGGGAGCGAACACTGAAGCTTTCTTT.

The table lists this clonotype with many counts. The chain combines TRBV18 with TRBJ2-3; 7 nucleotides align to TRBD2. The CDR3 loop spans 15 amino acids. The germline V gene has CDR1 KGHSH and CDR2 LQKENI. V was clipped by 3 bases and J by 4 bases; unmatched bases: 7. In nucleotides, the CDR3 is TGTGCCAGCTCACCTAACGGGGCGGGGGCAGATACGCAGTATTTT. It encodes CASSPNGAGADTQYF.

This clonotype was detected many times. The chain joins TRBV18 to TRBJ1-3; 9 nucleotides match TRBD1. V was clipped by 5 bases and J by 0 bases; unmatched bases: 5. This CDR3 comprises 16 residues. CDR1 is KGHSH and CDR2 is LQKENI in the germline V gene. The CDR3 region has the DNA TGTGCCAGCTCAAGCGACAGGGGGAGCTCTGGAAACACCATATATTTT. This translates into CASSSDRGSSGNTIYF.